This T cell receptor (beta chain) derives from a study of graft-versus-host responses after intestinal transplantation. Across the whole study: Every recipient underwent anti-thymocyte globulin induction, then tacrolimus and steroids for 2 to 3 years.

Repertoires were generated with immunoSEQ multiplex PCR, while TCRdb's copy carries only in-frame clones and drops some. The sample includes fewer than 50,000 clones, 70% to 85% of them seen just once. This clone occurred a few times. Its antigen is undetermined. The CDR3 is 13 residues long. From germline, CDR1 is SGHRS and CDR2 YFSETQ. The V end lost 4 bases, the J end lost 7 bases, and 15 bases lay between the germline ends. Study findings and constraints: The recipient marrow held GvH clones, and some of them showed up first in ileum or blood.

The TCR comes from a human donor who was the organ donor for an intestinal transplant. The specimen was unstimulated CD4+ T cells sorted from spleen or lymph node cells, collected before transplant. The V call is TRBV5-1, the J call TRBJ2-7, with D perhaps matching TRBD2 (6 bases). CDR3 DNA sequence: TGCGCCAGCAGCCGGGACTCCCGCGGGGAGCAGTACTTC. Protein: CASSRDSRGEQYF.